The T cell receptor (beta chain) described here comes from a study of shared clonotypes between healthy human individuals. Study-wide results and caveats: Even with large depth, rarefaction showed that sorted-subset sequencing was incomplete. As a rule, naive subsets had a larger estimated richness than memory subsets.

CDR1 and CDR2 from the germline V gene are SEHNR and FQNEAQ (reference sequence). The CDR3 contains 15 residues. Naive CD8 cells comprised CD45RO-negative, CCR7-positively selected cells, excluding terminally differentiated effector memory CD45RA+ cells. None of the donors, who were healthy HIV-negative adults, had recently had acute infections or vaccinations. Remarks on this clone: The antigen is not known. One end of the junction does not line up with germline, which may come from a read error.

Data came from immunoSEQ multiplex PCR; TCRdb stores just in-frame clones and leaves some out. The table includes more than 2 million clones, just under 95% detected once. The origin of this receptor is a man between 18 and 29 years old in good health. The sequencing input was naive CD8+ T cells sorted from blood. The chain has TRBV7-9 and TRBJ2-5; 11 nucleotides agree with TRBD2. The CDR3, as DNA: TGTGCCAGCAACTTAGCGGGAGGGGTAAGGGAGACCCAGTACTTC. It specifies CASNLAGGVRETQYF.